The 29 T cell receptor beta chains below were found in one sample sequenced in a study of blood T cells in healthy people across ages. The second PCR ran about 6 to 11 cycles with a sample-barcoded 5' primer and J-beta primers. TCRdb called the 5' RACE reads again in MiXCR, with one record for every CDR3 protein. This sample yields approximately 800,000 distinct CDR3 sequences, of which around 24% are seen a single time; under 3% belongs to the top ten. The sample was also reused in another study, on T cells of mothers and their children.

The sequencing input was blood. The receptors derive from a boy aged 5 to 17 in good health.

Of note for this clonotype: An end of the junction differs from the germline gene, which may be a read error. The chain has TRBV4-1 and TRBJ2-7, with 9 positions matching TRBD1. There are 15 residues in the CDR3. From germline, CDR1 is MGHRA and CDR2 YSYEKL. This chain's CDR3 is CTSSQAGTGLGEQYF. For the CDR3, the DNA is TGCACCAGCAGCCAGGCCGGGACAGGGTTGGGGGAGCAGTACTTC.

There are a few counts of this clonotype. The V gene is TRBV9, the J gene TRBJ2-7; 8 positions agree with TRBD1. Germline V gives CDR1 SGDLS, CDR2 YYNGEE. Trimming cost V 5 bases and J 6 bases; bases outside gene matches: 7. The CDR3 length is 13 residues. CDR3 protein: CASSPLGTGEQYF. The CDR3 DNA sequence: TGTGCCAGCAGTCCTCTAGGGACAGGCGAGCAGTACTTC.

This clonotype has more than one count but fewer than ten. The gene calls are TRBV7-2 and TRBJ2-7; D uncertain. Germline V gives CDR1 SGHTA, CDR2 FQGNSA. This CDR3 comprises 15 residues. V gave up 1 base and J gave up 3 bases, with 13 bases separating them. The CDR3 sequence: CASSLGVGRDYEQYF. The CDR3 DNA sequence: TGTGCCAGCAGCTTAGGCGTGGGAAGAGACTACGAGCAGTACTTC.

A remark on this clonotype: The junction differs from germline at one of its ends, possibly a read error. The rearrangement links TRBV3-1 to TRBJ1-1; no clear D. This CDR3 is built from 14 residues. Germline values: CDR1 LGHDT, CDR2 YNNKEL (reference sequence). CDR3 protein: CAGSHPRRGDGAFF. The CDR3, as DNA: TGTGCCGGCAGCCATCCCCGGAGAGGCGACGGAGCTTTCTTT.

The V call is TRBV7-6, the J call TRBJ2-3; the D gene is possibly TRBD2 (6 bases). The CDR3 covers 16 residues. V lost 5 bases to trimming and J lost 1 base, with 16 bases between them. CDR1 SGHVS and CDR2 FNYEAQ come from the germline V gene. The CDR3 coding sequence is TGTGCCAGCAGCCCCCGCCGCGGCGGGGGCACAGATACGCAGTATTTT. Translated, it gives CASSPRRGGGTDTQYF.

The chain uses TRBV7-8 and TRBJ2-7; 8 nucleotides align to TRBD1. The CDR3 sequence is 15 residues long. Germline V lookup: CDR1 SGHVS, CDR2 FQNEAQ. The junction had 5 bases not matched to a gene; V was cut back by 2 bases and J by 2 bases. The CDR3: CASSLLTGDPYEQYF. The CDR3 region has the DNA TGTGCCAGCAGCTTACTGACAGGGGATCCCTACGAGCAGTACTTC. The full variable domain, in which reference TRBV7-8 and TRBJ2-7 provide the parts outside the CDR3, is GAGVSQSPRYKVAKRGQDVALRCDPISGHVSLFWYQQALGQGPEFLTYFQNEAQLDKSGLPSDRFFAERPEGSVSTLKIQRTQQEDSAVYLCASSLLTGDPYEQYFGPGTRLTVT.

This clonotype was counted only a few times. J is TRBJ2-4 and V is TRBV9; D perhaps matches TRBD2 (7 bases). The CDR3 consists of 15 residues. The V end lost 6 bases, the J end lost 3 bases, and 16 bases lay between the germline ends. Germline V gene lookup returns CDR1 SGDLS and CDR2 YYNGEE. The CDR3 nucleotides are TGTGCCAGCAACCCGGAGGGGGGGATCAAAAACATTCAGTACTTC. Amino acids: CASNPEGGIKNIQYF.

The CDR3 region is CASSRTDEQYF. The DNA for the CDR3 is TGTGCCAGCAGTCGGACAGACGAGCAGTACTTC. V usage is TRBV11-2 and J usage is TRBJ2-7, with D possibly matching TRBD1 (6 bases). Germline assignment: CDR1 SGHAT and CDR2 FQNNGV. The CDR3 has 11 amino acids. V gave up 6 bases and J gave up 5 bases, with 8 bases separating them.

The chain is built from TRBV3-1 and TRBJ1-5; D not resolved. This CDR3 has 14 residues. Germline V gene lookup returns CDR1 LGHDT and CDR2 YNNKEL (reference sequence). Trimming pared 0 bases from V and 4 bases from J, leaving 7 bases between. The CDR3 loop is CASSQDGRNQPQHF. For the CDR3, the DNA is TGTGCCAGCAGCCAAGACGGTAGAAATCAGCCCCAGCATTTT.

This rearrangement joins TRBV29-1 to TRBJ2-7, with a possible D match to TRBD1 (6 bases). The CDR3 is 13 amino acids. Looked up from germline, CDR1 is SQVTM and CDR2 is ANQGSEA. The V end was cut by 7 bases, the J end by 6 bases, with 19 bases between. The CDR3 region is CSAEHRAAGEQYF. CDR3 sequence (DNA): TGCAGCGCCGAACACAGGGCCGCGGGCGAGCAGTACTTC.

This clonotype was counted only a few times. The chain combines TRBV12-3 or TRBV12-4 with TRBJ1-6; D unclear. The germline V and J ends were trimmed by 3 bases and 6 bases, with 9 bases remaining between them. The CDR3 consists of 14 residues. CDR3 residues: CASSFGGINSPLHF. CDR3 coding DNA: TGTGCCAGCAGTTTTGGCGGGATTAATTCACCCCTCCACTTT.

This chain joins TRBV20-1 and TRBJ1-5; TRBD1 matches 7 bases. The V and J ends lost 4 bases and 5 bases, in that order; junction bases with no gene match: 8. This CDR3 contains 14 residues. Germline-derived CDR1 and CDR2 are DFQATT and SNEGSKA (reference sequence). The CDR3 DNA reads as TGCAGTGCTATAGACAGGGTCGGGGATCAGCCCCAGCATTTT. Translation gives CSAIDRVGDQPQHF.

Here the CDR3 DNA reads TGCAGTGCTCAACGACAAGGAGCCACAGATACGCAGTATTTT. As protein: CSAQRQGATDTQYF. The V gene is TRBV20-1, the J gene TRBJ2-3; D unresolved. Germline CDR1 is DFQATT and CDR2 is SNEGSKA (reference sequence). Trimming took off 5 bases at V and 2 bases at J, with 14 bases between the two ends. The CDR3 extends over 14 amino acids.

This rearrangement joins TRBV7-9 to TRBJ2-1; D perhaps matches TRBD1 (6 bases). The J call is doubtful: the DNA matches TRBJ2-7 better. CDR3 length equals 15 residues. Per germline, CDR1 SEHNR and CDR2 FQNEAQ (reference sequence). DNA of the CDR3: TGTGCCAGCAGCTTAGCGGGACAAGCTACCTACGAGCAGTACTTC. It yields the protein CASSLAGQATYEQYF.

This clonotype was observed a handful of times. This chain links TRBV24-1 with TRBJ2-3; D unclear. The germline V and J ends were trimmed by 9 bases and 5 bases, with 5 bases remaining between them. CDR1 and CDR2 from the germline V gene are KGHDR and SFDVKD. The CDR3 sequence is 10 residues long. The CDR3 nucleotides read TGTGCCACCCTCAAAGATACGCAGTATTTT. It is translated as CATLKDTQYF.

This clonotype was seen more than once but under ten times. The V gene is TRBV11-2, the J gene TRBJ1-2; D might be TRBD1 (5 bases). The CDR3 covers 11 residues. CDR1 and CDR2 from the germline V gene are SGHAT and FQNNGV. Trimming shortened V by 8 bases and J by 6 bases, and 10 bases separated the two germline ends. The CDR3 loop reads CASGYRHGYTF. For the CDR3, the DNA is TGTGCCAGCGGGTACAGGCATGGCTACACCTTC. The variable domain in full, with the rest retrieved from reference TRBV11-2 and TRBJ1-2, is EAGVAQSPRYKIIEKRQSVAFWCNPISGHATLYWYQQILGQGPKLLIQFQNNGVVDDSQLPKDRFSAERLKGVDSTLKIQPAKLEDSAVYLCASGYRHGYTFGSGTRLTVV.

The CDR3 spells CASSRGGLEWRQFF. Written as DNA, the CDR3 is TGTGCCAGCAGCCGCGGGGGTCTGGAGTGGCGGCAGTTCTTC. This rearrangement joins TRBV3-1 to TRBJ2-1; TRBD2 matches at 7 bases. CDR3 length: 14 amino acids. The J segment lost 12 bases and the V segment lost 4 bases, leaving 12 bases of the junction unmatched. Germline-derived CDR1 and CDR2 are LGHDT and YNNKEL (reference sequence).

The V gene is TRBV28, the J gene TRBJ2-5; 11 bases fit TRBD2. This CDR3 is 19 amino acids long. V was pared by 5 bases and J by 2 bases, with 16 bases of the junction left unmatched. Looked up from germline, CDR1 is MDHEN and CDR2 is SYDVKM. The DNA of the CDR3 is TGTGCCAGCAGTACACACCTACTAGCGGGGGACAGCATACAAGAGACCCAGTACTTC. Its protein is CASSTHLLAGDSIQETQYF.

This clonotype was seen only a few times. The chain has TRBV20-1 and TRBJ2-1; D is possibly TRBD2 (5 bases). This CDR3 has 16 residues. V gave up 0 bases and J gave up 2 bases, with 14 bases separating them. Germline V gene lookup returns CDR1 DFQATT and CDR2 SNEGSKA (reference sequence). CDR3 DNA: TGCAGTGCTAGAGATTCCGCTAGCTTCACCTACAATGAGCAGTTCTTC. Translating gives CSARDSASFTYNEQFF.

The J gene is TRBJ1-2, the V gene TRBV2; a possible D gene is TRBD1 (5 bases). Germline assignment: CDR1 SNHLY and CDR2 FYNNEI. The CDR3 runs to 15 residues. V was cut by 3 bases and J by 4 bases, with 15 bases left in between. CDR3: CASSDEVGGIYGYTF. For the CDR3, the DNA is TGTGCCAGCAGTGACGAAGTGGGGGGAATCTATGGCTACACCTTC.

The chain uses TRBV3-1 and TRBJ1-1, with D perhaps TRBD1 (6 bases). V shed 0 bases and J shed 5 bases, with 16 bases lying between them. The CDR3 contains 16 residues. Germline V gene data show CDR1 as LGHDT and CDR2 as YNNKEL (reference sequence). The CDR3 protein is CASSQEGTGSITEAFF. The DNA of the CDR3 is TGTGCCAGCAGCCAAGAAGGCACAGGGTCGATTACTGAAGCTTTCTTT.

This clonotype was observed a few times. The J gene is TRBJ2-7, the V gene TRBV3-1, with D tentatively TRBD2 (6 bases). CDR1 is LGHDT, CDR2 YNNKEL, per germline (reference sequence). The CDR3 consists of 14 residues. The V end lost 6 bases, the J end lost 0 bases, and 12 bases lay between the germline ends. The CDR3 loop is CASSPRLVSYEQYF. The CDR3 DNA sequence: TGTGCCAGCAGTCCAAGACTAGTCTCCTACGAGCAGTACTTC.

This clonotype occurred a few times. The chain has TRBV7-6 and TRBJ2-5, with TRBD2 identical over 9 bases. From germline, CDR1 is SGHVS and CDR2 FNYEAQ. This CDR3 is built from 16 residues. V lost 1 base to trimming and J lost 7 bases; unmatched junction nucleotides: 10. CDR3 protein: CASSLEASGARGTQYF. The CDR3 DNA reads as TGTGCCAGCAGCTTAGAGGCTAGCGGGGCCCGCGGGACCCAGTACTTC.

This sequence joins TRBV7-9 and TRBJ1-4, with TRBD1 matching over 9 bases. Losses at the gene ends were 5 bases for V and 8 bases for J; bases not matched to a gene: 9. CDR3 size: 15 residues. Per germline, CDR1 SEHNR and CDR2 FQNEAQ (reference sequence). This CDR3 is CASSPRGQGLEKLFF. CDR3 nucleotide sequence: TGTGCCAGCAGCCCCCGTGGACAGGGGCTCGAAAAACTGTTTTTT.

The chain links TRBV2 to TRBJ2-5; D may be TRBD1 (6 bases). The V gene lost 8 bases and the J gene lost 0 bases, with 10 bases spanning the gap. The length of the CDR3 is 13 residues. CDR1 and CDR2 from the germline V gene are SNHLY and FYNNEI. In DNA, the CDR3 is TGTGCCAGCCGACGGGACAACCAAGAGACCCAGTACTTC. As protein: CASRRDNQETQYF.

Written as DNA, the CDR3 is TGTGCCAGCAGTTTATACGACGTGGGCAGGAACACCGGGGAGCTGTTTTTT. This gives the protein CASSLYDVGRNTGELFF. This chain links TRBV7-3 with TRBJ2-2; D gene unclear. This CDR3 has 17 residues. Germline V lookup: CDR1 SGHTA, CDR2 FQGTGA. V was shortened by 6 bases and J by 1 base, with 18 bases between the two germline ends.

The chain links TRBV12-3 or TRBV12-4 to TRBJ2-3; 9 bases line up with TRBD2. The CDR3 sequence is 15 residues long. V was clipped by 6 bases and J by 13 bases; unmatched bases: 17. CDR3 bases: TGTGCCAGCAGCCTTAGCGGGGGTAGCACAGATATGGAGTATTTT. It is translated as CASSLSGGSTDMEYF.

This clonotype was picked up a small number of times. The rearrangement uses TRBV10-3 and TRBJ2-5; the match to TRBD1 covers 9 bases. CDR1 and CDR2 from the germline V gene are ENHRY and SYGVKD. The V and J ends lost 6 bases and 1 base, in that order; junction bases with no gene match: 3. The CDR3 extends over 14 amino acids. CDR3 loop: CAIRDRGSQETQYF. The CDR3 bases are TGTGCCATCAGGGACAGGGGTTCCCAAGAGACCCAGTACTTC.

This clonotype was seen a few times. The chain combines TRBV4-1 with TRBJ2-5; weak D call: TRBD2 (5 bases). This CDR3 is built from 16 residues. Trimming shortened V by 5 bases and J by 5 bases, and 21 bases separated the two germline ends. Germline V CDR1 and CDR2: MGHRA, YSYEKL. The CDR3 nucleotides are TGCGCCAGCAGCAACACCGGTACGGGGTATGGGGAGACCCAGTACTTC. Its translation is CASSNTGTGYGETQYF.